One TCR beta chain is described in this entry. This entry belongs to a study of cytomegalovirus exposure and HLA in healthy donors. Trimming cost V 5 bases and J 4 bases; bases outside gene matches: 8. Looked up from germline, CDR1 is SGDLS and CDR2 is YYNGEE. This CDR3 has 15 residues. The PCR was carried out with 60 Vbeta primers and 13 Jbeta primers. Assay used: immunoSEQ multiplex PCR; TCRdb lists only in-frame clones, some missing. The data show about 140,000 clones, just under 85% seen once. The sample consisted of PBMCs. The chain has TRBV9 and TRBJ2-2; TRBD2 agrees at 7 bases. This clonotype was obtained from a woman aged 40 to 50 in good health and CMV-seronegative. CDR3 bases: TGTGCCAGCAGTCAAGGACTAGATCGCACCGGGGAGCTGTTTTTT. Protein: CASSQGLDRTGELFF.